Listed below are T cell receptor beta chains from one sample, sequenced in a study of blood T cells in healthy people across ages. In TCRdb, the 5' RACE reads were re-called with MiXCR into one record per CDR3 protein. The sample has 750,000 to 850,000 distinct CDR3 sequences; approximately 25% are singletons. These data also formed part of another study, on T cells of mothers and their children.

Sequences were obtained from blood. The receptor set was obtained from a boy aged 10-17 years in good health. The CDR3 runs from the conserved cysteine through the conserved F or W. Fields, in order: J gene, D gene, clone size, V gene, CDR3 protein, CDR3 DNA. The D gene is left open where the match is weak. Clone size is shown for a subset of rows, as once, few, many or a class of expanded clone.

J gene: TRBJ2-3; D gene: TRBD2; clone size: few; V gene: TRBV7-2; CDR3 protein: CASSELAGSFTDTQYF; CDR3 DNA: TGTGCCAGCAGCGAACTAGCGGGCAGCTTCACAGATACGCAGTATTTT
J gene: TRBJ1-4; D gene: .; clone size: .; V gene: TRBV10-3; CDR3 protein: CAISEGINEKLFF; CDR3 DNA: TGTGCCATCAGTGAAGGGATTAATGAAAAACTGTTTTTT
J gene: TRBJ2-1; D gene: .; clone size: few; V gene: TRBV28; CDR3 protein: CASSLTRGYNEQFF; CDR3 DNA: TGTGCCAGCAGTCTAACCCGGGGATACAATGAGCAGTTCTTC
J gene: TRBJ2-2; D gene: .; clone size: few; V gene: TRBV4-3; CDR3 protein: CASSQDHLRGYNTGELFF; CDR3 DNA: TGCGCCAGCAGCCAAGATCATCTTCGGGGATATAACACCGGGGAGCTGTTTTTT
J gene: TRBJ1-2; D gene: .; clone size: few; V gene: TRBV20-1; CDR3 protein: CSAPGTGILLGYTF; CDR3 DNA: TGCAGTGCTCCTGGGACGGGGATCCTACTTGGCTACACCTTC
J gene: TRBJ2-1; D gene: TRBD2; clone size: .; V gene: TRBV7-2; CDR3 protein: CASSYGLALREQFF; CDR3 DNA: TGTGCCAGCAGCTACGGACTAGCGTTGCGTGAGCAGTTCTTC
J gene: TRBJ2-5; D gene: .; clone size: few; V gene: TRBV9; CDR3 protein: CASSVAPGVVETQYF; CDR3 DNA: TGTGCCAGCAGCGTAGCTCCCGGGGTGGTCGAGACCCAGTACTTC
J gene: TRBJ1-1; D gene: TRBD1; clone size: few; V gene: TRBV20-1; CDR3 protein: CSARDSYGTEAFF; CDR3 DNA: TGCAGTGCTCGGGACAGCTACGGGACTGAAGCTTTCTTT
J gene: TRBJ1-6; D gene: .; clone size: few; V gene: TRBV3-1; CDR3 protein: CASGSGPVGPLHF; CDR3 DNA: TGTGCCAGCGGGTCGGGGCCGGTGGGGCCCCTCCACTTT
J gene: TRBJ2-2; D gene: .; clone size: .; V gene: TRBV5-4; CDR3 protein: CASSLARQAGLRSNTGELSF; CDR3 DNA: TGTGCCAGCAGCTTGGCCAGACAGGCAGGACTGAGATCGAACACCGGGGAGCTGTCTTTT
J gene: TRBJ1-1; D gene: .; clone size: .; V gene: TRBV6-6; CDR3 protein: CASSYGTLGTEAFF; CDR3 DNA: TGTGCCAGCAGTTACGGGACACTCGGGACTGAAGCTTTCTTT
J gene: TRBJ2-1; D gene: .; clone size: few; V gene: TRBV21-1; CDR3 protein: CASSKRGRGRTSGTLEQFF; CDR3 DNA: TGTGCCAGCAGCAAACGTGGCAGGGGCAGGACTAGCGGGACCCTCGAGCAGTTCTTC
J gene: TRBJ1-5; D gene: TRBD1; clone size: .; V gene: TRBV7-2; CDR3 protein: CASSSDRGEPQHF; CDR3 DNA: TGTGCCAGCAGCTCAGACAGGGGAGAGCCCCAGCATTTT
J gene: TRBJ2-7; D gene: TRBD2; clone size: .; V gene: TRBV20-1; CDR3 protein: CSARDQVSSGRREQYF; CDR3 DNA: TGCAGTGCTAGAGATCAAGTTTCTAGCGGGAGACGCGAGCAGTACTTC
J gene: TRBJ1-2; D gene: TRBD1; clone size: many; V gene: TRBV12-3/TRBV12-4; CDR3 protein: CASSPGQGNYGYTF; CDR3 DNA: TGTGCCAGCAGCCCGGGACAGGGGAACTATGGCTACACCTTC
J gene: TRBJ1-2; D gene: .; clone size: .; V gene: TRBV5-6; CDR3 protein: CASSLGQDDRYGYTF; CDR3 DNA: TGTGCCAGCAGCTTGGGCCAGGATGATAGGTATGGCTACACCTTC
J gene: TRBJ2-5; D gene: .; clone size: few; V gene: TRBV20-1; CDR3 protein: CSADLAGETQYF; CDR3 DNA: TGCAGTGCGGACTTGGCGGGAGAGACCCAGTACTTC
J gene: TRBJ1-1; D gene: .; clone size: many; V gene: TRBV7-9; CDR3 protein: CASSSGIRAEAFF; CDR3 DNA: TGTGCCAGCAGCTCGGGAATTAGGGCTGAAGCTTTCTTT
J gene: TRBJ2-7; D gene: .; clone size: .; V gene: TRBV5-6; CDR3 protein: CASSLFTGSNEQYF; CDR3 DNA: TGTGCCAGCAGCTTGTTCACAGGTAGTAACGAGCAGTACTTC
J gene: TRBJ2-7; D gene: .; clone size: .; V gene: TRBV6-2/TRBV6-3; CDR3 protein: CASSSPLKAGRDEQYF; CDR3 DNA: TGTGCCAGCAGCTCTCCCCTTAAGGCTGGTCGGGACGAGCAGTACTTC
J gene: TRBJ1-2; D gene: .; clone size: .; V gene: TRBV7-9; CDR3 protein: CASSLARDGYTF; CDR3 DNA: TGTGCCAGCAGCTTAGCGCGGGATGGCTACACCTTC
J gene: TRBJ2-6; D gene: .; clone size: few; V gene: TRBV28; CDR3 protein: CASSWATKSGANVLTF; CDR3 DNA: TGTGCCAGCAGTTGGGCGACCAAATCTGGGGCCAACGTCCTGACTTTC
J gene: TRBJ2-5; D gene: .; clone size: .; V gene: TRBV5-6; CDR3 protein: CASSPLRKLETQYF; CDR3 DNA: TGTGCCAGCAGCCCGCTACGGAAGTTGGAGACCCAGTACTTC
J gene: TRBJ1-6; D gene: .; clone size: .; V gene: TRBV4-2; CDR3 protein: CASSPMGLDGSNSPLHF; CDR3 DNA: TGTGCCAGCAGCCCCATGGGTTTGGACGGGAGTAATTCACCCCTCCACTTT
J gene: TRBJ2-2; D gene: .; clone size: few; V gene: TRBV5-6; CDR3 protein: CASSWPEATGELFF; CDR3 DNA: TGTGCCAGCAGCTGGCCGGAGGCCACCGGGGAGCTGTTTTTT
J gene: TRBJ2-1; D gene: TRBD1; clone size: few; V gene: TRBV2; CDR3 protein: CASRTTGVGFF; CDR3 DNA: TGTGCCAGCAGAACCACAGGGGTCGGATTCTTC
J gene: TRBJ2-1; D gene: TRBD2; clone size: few; V gene: TRBV7-9; CDR3 protein: CASSYRGDGGTNEQFF; CDR3 DNA: TGTGCCAGCAGCTACCGGGGGGATGGGGGGACCAATGAGCAGTTCTTC
J gene: TRBJ2-7; D gene: .; clone size: .; V gene: TRBV28; CDR3 protein: CASSARLSYGQYF; CDR3 DNA: TGTGCCAGCAGTGCCCGACTCTCCTACGGGCAGTACTTC
J gene: TRBJ2-3; D gene: TRBD1; clone size: many; V gene: TRBV25-1; CDR3 protein: CASSDFGDRGRSDTQYF; CDR3 DNA: TGTGCCAGCAGTGATTTTGGGGACAGGGGGCGATCGGATACGCAGTATTTT
J gene: TRBJ2-1; D gene: TRBD2; clone size: few; V gene: TRBV29-1; CDR3 protein: CSVGISGGREDEQFF; CDR3 DNA: TGCAGCGTTGGAATTTCCGGCGGGAGGGAGGATGAGCAGTTCTTC
J gene: TRBJ1-1; D gene: TRBD1; clone size: .; V gene: TRBV6-6; CDR3 protein: CATGTGGTEAFF; CDR3 DNA: TGTGCCACCGGGACAGGGGGGACTGAAGCTTTCTTT
J gene: TRBJ2-1; D gene: .; clone size: .; V gene: TRBV6-2/TRBV6-3; CDR3 protein: CASSSSGGKSSYNEQFF; CDR3 DNA: TGTGCCAGCAGTTCGAGTGGGGGGAAAAGCTCCTACAATGAGCAGTTCTTC
J gene: TRBJ1-2; D gene: .; clone size: few; V gene: TRBV3-1; CDR3 protein: CASSQELVPDSRGNYGYTF; CDR3 DNA: TGTGCCAGCAGCCAAGAGTTAGTACCGGACAGTCGGGGCAACTATGGCTACACCTTC
J gene: TRBJ1-1; D gene: .; clone size: .; V gene: TRBV2; CDR3 protein: CASSDRVLNTEAFF; CDR3 DNA: TGTGCCAGCAGTGACAGGGTTTTGAACACTGAAGCTTTCTTT
J gene: TRBJ1-1; D gene: .; clone size: .; V gene: TRBV7-3; CDR3 protein: CASSPGGDEAFF; CDR3 DNA: TGTGCCAGCAGCCCCGGGGGGGATGAAGCTTTCTTT
J gene: TRBJ2-5; D gene: .; clone size: .; V gene: TRBV10-3; CDR3 protein: CAISDALGVGKETQYF; CDR3 DNA: TGTGCCATCAGTGACGCCTTGGGAGTCGGGAAGGAGACCCAGTACTTC
J gene: TRBJ2-3; D gene: .; clone size: .; V gene: TRBV7-2; CDR3 protein: CASSLALPGTDTQYF; CDR3 DNA: TGTGCCAGCAGCTTAGCCCTCCCTGGCACAGATACGCAGTATTTT
J gene: TRBJ2-6; D gene: TRBD1; clone size: .; V gene: TRBV2; CDR3 protein: CASHRGRMSGANVLTF; CDR3 DNA: TGTGCCAGCCACAGGGGGCGGATGTCTGGGGCCAACGTCCTGACTTTC
J gene: TRBJ2-1; D gene: .; clone size: .; V gene: TRBV15; CDR3 protein: CATSLSSAYNEQFF; CDR3 DNA: TGTGCCACCAGCTTGTCGAGCGCCTACAATGAGCAGTTCTTC
J gene: TRBJ2-1; D gene: TRBD1; clone size: .; V gene: TRBV25-1; CDR3 protein: CASSAGTGVQGRQFF; CDR3 DNA: TGTGCCAGCAGTGCCGGGACAGGGGTCCAGGGTAGGCAGTTCTTC
J gene: TRBJ1-2; D gene: .; clone size: .; V gene: TRBV28; CDR3 protein: CASRDRGSPYGYTF; CDR3 DNA: TGTGCCAGCAGGGATAGAGGGTCTCCCTATGGCTACACCTTC
J gene: TRBJ2-3; D gene: .; clone size: .; V gene: TRBV28; CDR3 protein: CASSSGAFVYF; CDR3 DNA: TGTGCCAGCAGTTCAGGGGCTTTTGTGTATTTT
J gene: TRBJ2-1; D gene: .; clone size: few; V gene: TRBV29-1; CDR3 protein: CSVELGYTYNEQFF; CDR3 DNA: TGCAGCGTTGAGCTGGGGTACACCTACAATGAGCAGTTCTTC
J gene: TRBJ2-7; D gene: .; clone size: few; V gene: TRBV9; CDR3 protein: CASSVAPSYEQYF; CDR3 DNA: TGTGCCAGCAGCGTAGCTCCCTCCTACGAGCAGTACTTC
J gene: TRBJ2-4; D gene: TRBD1; clone size: .; V gene: TRBV4-3; CDR3 protein: CASSQDRTGGDIQYF; CDR3 DNA: TGCGCCAGCAGCCAAGATAGGACAGGGGGTGACATTCAGTACTTC
J gene: TRBJ1-5; D gene: TRBD1; clone size: .; V gene: TRBV7-9; CDR3 protein: CASSPLTGDNQPQHF; CDR3 DNA: TGTGCCAGCAGCCCTCTGACAGGGGACAATCAGCCCCAGCATTTT
J gene: TRBJ2-1; D gene: TRBD2; clone size: .; V gene: TRBV20-1; CDR3 protein: CSATLAGGPNEQFF; CDR3 DNA: TGCAGTGCTACACTAGCGGGGGGGCCTAATGAGCAGTTCTTC